The sample holds many counts of the clone carrying this T cell receptor (beta chain). What it recognizes is unknown. This specimen comes from a study of neurological immune-mediated disorders. CDR1 is SGHRS, CDR2 YFSETQ, per germline. The V gene lost 1 base and the J gene lost 0 bases, with 11 bases spanning the gap. The CDR3 contains 16 residues. A 10-nucleotide random UMI tagged transcripts in template-switch 5'RACE cDNA synthesis. Using its own MiXCR run on the 5' RACE reads, TCRdb lists one record per CDR3 protein. Here the sample spans some 37,000 distinct CDR3 sequences, under 13% being singletons. Findings and caveats of the study: Private repertoires in all groups were suggested by the absence of shared CDR3 amino acid sequences among expanded clones across subjects.

The sequencing sample was made of PBMCs. This chain links TRBV5-1 with TRBJ1-3; TRBD1 is a possible D gene (6 bases). This receptor was obtained from a woman aged 25 to 39 with HTLV-1-associated myelopathy (HAM/TSP). The CDR3 DNA reads as TGCGCCAGCAGCTTGCGGGGGGACATCTCTGGAAACACCATATATTTT. Translated: CASSLRGDISGNTIYF.